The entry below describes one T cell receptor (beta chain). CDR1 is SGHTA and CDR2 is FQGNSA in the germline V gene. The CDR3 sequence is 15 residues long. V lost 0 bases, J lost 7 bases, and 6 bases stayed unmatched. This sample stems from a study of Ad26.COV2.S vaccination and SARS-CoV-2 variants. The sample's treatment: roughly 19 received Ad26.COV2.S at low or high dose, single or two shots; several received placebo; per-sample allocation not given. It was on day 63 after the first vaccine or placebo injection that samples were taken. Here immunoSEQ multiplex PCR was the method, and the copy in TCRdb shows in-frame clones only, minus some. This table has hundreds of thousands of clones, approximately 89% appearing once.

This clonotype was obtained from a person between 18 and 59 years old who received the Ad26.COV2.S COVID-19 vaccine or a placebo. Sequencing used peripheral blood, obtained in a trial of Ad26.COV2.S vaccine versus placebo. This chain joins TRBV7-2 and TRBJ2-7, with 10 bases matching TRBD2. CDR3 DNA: TGTGCCAGCAGCTTAGCAAGCGGGAGGGATTGGGAGCAGTACGTC. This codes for CASSLASGRDWEQYV.